This entry describes one T cell receptor (beta chain). Its antigen is currently unknown. This table comes from immunoSEQ multiplex PCR, and its TCRdb copy is limited to in-frame clones, with some not included. The data show approximately 140,000 clones, with approximately 90% seen just once and roughly 2.8% held by the top ten. The V gene lost 4 bases and the J gene lost 2 bases, with 12 bases spanning the gap. Germline assignment: CDR1 SGHTA and CDR2 FQGNSA. The CDR3 is 15 amino acids. The data belong to a study of T cell responses to AZD1222 COVID-19 vaccine. Study context: Doses given second, at about 4 or about 12 weeks, were pooled. The study, taken as a whole, reports: Samples come after the peak T cell response, not at day 14. Females made up more of the donors, who were largely white British, and clonal diversity may have come out too low.

The genes are TRBV7-2 and TRBJ1-5; D gene uncertain. This receptor was obtained from an adult in good health. Material: peripheral blood, obtained on day 0 of AZD1222 vaccination. The CDR3 coding sequence is TGTGCCAGCAGCTCTGGGATTTCGGGCAATCAGCCCCAGCATTTT. This translates into CASSSGISGNQPQHF.